The clone carrying this T cell receptor (beta chain) came up a few times. Its antigen remains unidentified. The authors isolated at least 6 million PBMCs per sample. These data belong to a study of blood T cells in healthy people across ages. The second PCR ran roughly 6 to 12 cycles with a sample-barcoded 5' primer and J-beta primers. TCRdb ran MiXCR on the 5' RACE reads and lists one entry per CDR3 protein. The table records roughly 800,000 distinct CDR3 sequences, 58% of them present only once. The study's findings and limits: In long-lived donors, naive CD4+ cell counts and diversity exceeded those of aged donors.

The germline gives CDR1 LNHNV, CDR2 YYDKDF (reference sequence). The CDR3 consists of 13 residues. The germline V and J ends were trimmed by 4 bases and 3 bases, with 10 bases remaining between them. The receptor comes from a man younger than 45 in good health. Sequenced sample: blood. The rearrangement links TRBV15 to TRBJ2-7; perhaps TRBD2 as D (5 bases). CDR3 protein: CATSTWEFYEQYF. The CDR3 DNA reads as TGTGCCACCAGCACCTGGGAGTTCTACGAGCAGTACTTC. The full variable domain, in which reference TRBV15 and TRBJ2-7 provide the parts outside the CDR3, is DAMVIQNPRYQVTQFGKPVTLSCSQTLNHNVMYWYQQKSSQAPKLLFHYYDKDFNNEADTPDNFQSRRPNTSFCFLDIRSPGLGDTAMYLCATSTWEFYEQYFGPGTRLTVT.